Listed here are 21 T cell receptor beta chains from one sample, sequenced in a study of blood T cell repertoires in COVID-19. Data came from immunoSEQ multiplex PCR; TCRdb stores just in-frame clones and leaves some out. This table holds some 220,000 clones, around four fifths found once. Sequenced sample: peripheral blood. The receptors were gathered from a woman aged 55-70 years who had recovered from COVID-19.

This chain links TRBV6-5 with TRBJ2-7; tentative D call: TRBD2 (6 bases). The germline V gene encodes CDR1 MNHEY and CDR2 SVGAGI. The CDR3 loop spans 14 amino acids. V was clipped by 2 bases and J by 1 base, with 9 bases between them. This CDR3 reads CASSYRLDSYEQYF. The DNA for the CDR3 is TGTGCCAGCAGTTACCGACTAGATTCCTACGAGCAGTACTTC.

This clone has a single count. The chain carries TRBV6-5 and TRBJ1-2; 7 positions match TRBD1. V lost 6 bases to trimming and J lost 6 bases; unmatched junction nucleotides: 1. The CDR3 contains 11 residues. Germline CDR1 MNHEY, CDR2 SVGAGI. CDR3 in amino acids: CASRDRDGYTF. As DNA, the CDR3 is TGTGCCAGCAGAGACAGGGATGGCTACACCTTC.

The V call is TRBV4-1, the J call TRBJ2-6; TRBD1 matches 8 bases. V was clipped by 4 bases and J by 0 bases; unmatched bases: 8. The CDR3 loop spans 18 amino acids. Germline values: CDR1 MGHRA, CDR2 YSYEKL. This chain's CDR3 is CASSRTGQALSGANVLTF. CDR3 DNA sequence: TGCGCCAGCAGCCGCACGGGACAGGCCCTCTCTGGGGCCAACGTCCTGACTTTC.

V usage is TRBV4-3 and J usage is TRBJ2-3; 13 bases agree with TRBD2. V was pared by 3 bases and J by 4 bases, with 1 base of the junction left unmatched. The CDR3 is 15 residues long. Germline V CDR1 and CDR2: LGHNA, YSLEER. The CDR3 DNA is TGCGCCAGCAGCCAGGGACTAGCGGGATCAGATACGCAGTATTTT. Translated: CASSQGLAGSDTQYF.

The gene calls are TRBV19 and TRBJ2-2, with no clear D. This CDR3 has 14 residues. Germline V gene sequence: CDR1 LNHDA, CDR2 SQIVND (reference sequence). V was clipped by 1 base and J by 6 bases, with 9 bases between them. CDR3 region: CASSIVRLSGELFF. DNA for the CDR3: TGTGCCAGTAGTATAGTCAGGCTCTCCGGGGAGCTGTTTTTT.

The chain links TRBV5-6 to TRBJ2-3; D ambiguous. V was pared by 4 bases and J by 5 bases, with 11 bases between. CDR1 and CDR2 (germline): SGHDT, YYEEEE. The CDR3 has 13 amino acids. CDR3 in amino acids: CASSQTLGDTQYF. The CDR3 DNA follows: TGTGCCAGCAGCCAAACCCTCGGAGATACGCAGTATTTT.

This chain uses TRBV6-5 with TRBJ1-1; D might be TRBD1 (5 bases). Germline loops: CDR1 MNHEY, CDR2 SVGAGI. The CDR3 has 13 amino acids. Trimming removed 6 bases at V and 11 bases at J, with 19 bases between. In nucleotides, the CDR3 is TGTGCCAGCAGGGACGCCGGGGGTATCGGGGCTTTCTTT. Amino acid sequence: CASRDAGGIGAFF.

The rearrangement links TRBV7-6 to TRBJ2-2; unclear D gene. Germline CDR1 SGHVS, CDR2 FNYEAQ. The germline V and J ends were trimmed by 1 base and 6 bases, with 9 bases remaining between them. The CDR3 spans 14 residues. CDR3: CASSLDTPAGELFF. The CDR3 DNA follows: TGTGCCAGCAGCTTAGACACCCCCGCCGGGGAGCTGTTTTTT.

This clone was seen only a few times. The chain has TRBV5-4 and TRBJ2-1; 9 bases align to TRBD2. This CDR3 spans 16 amino acids. V gave up 1 base and J gave up 5 bases; unmatched junction bases: 7. Germline CDR1 SGHNT, CDR2 YYREEE (reference sequence). In DNA form, the CDR3 reads TGTGCCAGCAGCTTGCGTGGCGGGGGGGCGAACAATGAGCAGTTCTTC. Its protein is CASSLRGGGANNEQFF. Based on the CDR3 plus reference TRBV5-4 and TRBJ2-1, the full variable domain is ETGVTQSPTHLIKTRGQQVTLRCSSQSGHNTVSWYQQALGQGPQFIFQYYREEENGRGNFPPRFSGLQFPNYSSELNVNALELDDSALYLCASSLRGGGANNEQFFGPGTRLTVL.

The chain couples TRBV5-1 to TRBJ1-4, with D unresolved. Germline V gives CDR1 SGHRS, CDR2 YFSETQ. V lost 6 bases to trimming and J lost 5 bases, with 14 bases between them. CDR3 length: 14 amino acids. The CDR3: CASNPGGRNEKLFF. In DNA form, the CDR3 reads TGCGCCAGCAACCCCGGCGGGCGAAATGAAAAACTGTTTTTT.

This clone occurred many times. The sample contains more than one DNA sequence encoding this CDR3. The gene calls are TRBV2 and TRBJ2-2; D remains unclear. The CDR3 length is 11 residues. Deletions cut 6 bases from V and 6 bases from J, with 5 bases between. Looked up from germline, CDR1 is SNHLY and CDR2 is FYNNEI. CDR3: CASRYSGELFF. As DNA, the CDR3 is TGTGCCAGCAGATACTCCGGGGAGCTGTTTTTT. Full variable domain (rest looked up from reference TRBV2 and TRBJ2-2): EPEVTQTPSHQVTQMGQEVILRCVPISNHLYFYWYRQILGQKVEFLVSFYNNEISEKSEIFDDQFSVERPDGSNFTLKIRSTKLEDSAMYFCASRYSGELFFGEGSRLTVL.

The V and J genes are TRBV19 and TRBJ2-5; TRBD1 matches at 7 bases. The CDR3 totals 15 residues. The germline V gene encodes CDR1 LNHDA and CDR2 SQIVND (reference sequence). V dropped 6 bases and J dropped 0; count of bases not matched to a gene: 7. The CDR3 spells CASSVQGLYQETQYF. DNA for the CDR3: TGTGCCAGTAGCGTACAGGGGCTGTACCAAGAGACCCAGTACTTC.

This rearrangement joins TRBV7-9 to TRBJ2-3; 14 bases agree with TRBD2. V dropped 5 bases and J dropped 1; count of bases not matched to a gene: 2. The CDR3 has 16 amino acids. Germline assignment: CDR1 SEHNR and CDR2 FQNEAQ (reference sequence). The CDR3 coding sequence is TGTGCCAGCAGCCCGGGACTAGCGGGGGGCACAGATACGCAGTATTTT. This encodes CASSPGLAGGTDTQYF.

The chain employs TRBV27 and TRBJ1-4; TRBD1 agrees at 8 bases. Germline loops: CDR1 MNHEY, CDR2 SMNVEV (reference sequence). Losses at the gene ends were 1 base for V and 7 bases for J; bases not matched to a gene: 8. The CDR3 loop spans 16 amino acids. CDR3 DNA sequence: TGTGCCAGCAGTTTATGGCAGGGGGCTTCGGTTGAAAAACTGTTTTTT. It is translated as CASSLWQGASVEKLFF.

V gene TRBV5-4 combines with J gene TRBJ2-5, with 9 bases identical to TRBD2. The junction had 3 bases not matched to a gene; V was cut back by 0 bases and J by 0 bases. The CDR3 totals 16 residues. Germline CDR1 reads SGHNT; CDR2 reads YYREEE (reference sequence). This chain's CDR3 is CASSLEVAGDQETQYF. CDR3 DNA sequence: TGTGCCAGCAGCTTGGAGGTAGCGGGGGACCAAGAGACCCAGTACTTC.

J is TRBJ2-4 and V is TRBV4-1; D remains ambiguous. This CDR3 is 15 amino acids long. With 1 base removed from V and 8 bases from J, the gap between germline ends came to 15 bases. Per the germline V gene, CDR1 is MGHRA and CDR2 is YSYEKL. The CDR3, as DNA: TGCGCCAGCAGCCAAGTAGGCGTTGGAGAAGACATTCAGTACTTC. It translates to CASSQVGVGEDIQYF.

This rearrangement joins TRBV5-1 to TRBJ2-3; D remains unclear. Germline CDR1 and CDR2: SGHRS and YFSETQ. The CDR3 is made up of 14 amino acids. The V and J ends lost 4 bases and 4 bases respectively, with 13 bases between them. The CDR3 coding sequence is TGCGCCAGCAGCAAGCGACGAGTCCCAGATACGCAGTATTTT. Translating it yields CASSKRRVPDTQYF.

This CDR3 reads CASSGGQGFHEQYF. CDR3 bases: TGTGCCAGTAGTGGGGGACAGGGGTTCCACGAGCAGTACTTC. The rearrangement uses TRBV19 and TRBJ2-7; 10 positions match TRBD1. CDR3 length equals 14 residues. CDR1 and CDR2 from the germline V gene are LNHDA and SQIVND (reference sequence). After removal of 5 bases from V and 5 bases from J, the junction contained 6 bases not matched to a gene. Looking up the rest from reference TRBV19 and TRBJ2-7 gives the full variable domain: DGGITQSPKYLFRKEGQNVTLSCEQNLNHDAMYWYRQDPGQGLRLIYYSQIVNDFQKGDIAEGYSVSREKKESFPLTVTSAQKNPTAFYLCASSGGQGFHEQYFGPGTRLTVT.

In its sample, this clone was seen once. The chain employs TRBV29-1 and TRBJ1-4, with D perhaps TRBD1 (5 bases). Trimming stripped 6 bases from V and 4 bases from J, with 12 bases between. The CDR3 consists of 13 residues. CDR1 SQVTM and CDR2 ANQGSEA come from the germline V gene. CDR3 sequence: CSVQGFNNEKLFF. The DNA of the CDR3 is TGCAGCGTCCAGGGCTTCAATAATGAAAAACTGTTTTTT.

This clone turned up a few times. The chain links TRBV30 to TRBJ1-1, with D uncertain. The CDR3 covers 12 residues. The germline gives CDR1 GTSNPN, CDR2 SVGIG (reference sequence). V was pared by 2 bases and J by 1 base, with 5 bases between. The CDR3 coding sequence is TGTGCCTGGAGTCCGGGGAACACTGAAGCTTTCTTT. Its protein product is CAWSPGNTEAFF. The whole variable domain, remainder taken from reference TRBV30 and TRBJ1-1, is SQTIHQWPATLVQPVGSPLSLECTVEGTSNPNLYWYRQAAGRGLQLLFYSVGIGQISSEVPQNLSASRPQDRQFILSSKKLLLSDSGFYLCAWSPGNTEAFFGQGTRLTVV.

The gene calls are TRBV5-1 and TRBJ2-2; 7 bases match TRBD1. Germline loops: CDR1 SGHRS, CDR2 YFSETQ. The CDR3 sequence is 14 residues long. J lost 6 bases, V lost 0 bases, and 2 bases had no gene match. The CDR3 reads CASSLADRAGELFF. DNA of the CDR3: TGCGCCAGCAGCTTGGCAGACAGGGCCGGGGAGCTGTTTTTT.